Listed below are T cell receptor beta chains from one sample, sequenced in a study of cytomegalovirus exposure and HLA in healthy donors. TCRdb keeps only in-frame clones here, not all; method: immunoSEQ multiplex PCR. Of about 190,000 clones detected, about four fifths appear once; the ten largest clones hold more than 8.5%. Sequences were obtained from PBMCs. These receptors were obtained from a woman aged 45-65 years in good health and CMV-seropositive. Each CDR3 is given without its conserved first and last residue. Each record gives: J gene, V gene, CDR3 protein.

J: TRBJ2-4; V: TRBV27; CDR3: ASRGFDLKNIQY
J: TRBJ1-1; V: TRBV13; CDR3: ASSFSGRRGRNTEAF
J: TRBJ1-2; V: TRBV7-2; CDR3: ASTSRRGNYGYT
J: TRBJ2-7; V: TRBV5-4; CDR3: ASSLDRTIYEQY
J: TRBJ2-3; V: TRBV7-9; CDR3: ASSYWAGLTDTQY
J: TRBJ2-7; V: TRBV6-1; CDR3: ASSIIRGTHEQY
J: TRBJ1-6; V: TRBV5-6; CDR3: ASSLAVSGKGNSPLH
J: TRBJ2-7; V: TRBV6-5; CDR3: ASSYRQGARGQY
J: TRBJ2-3; V: TRBV5-1; CDR3: ASSLALGPDTQY
J: TRBJ2-1; V: TRBV5-1; CDR3: ASSLEGRGSIGEQF
J: NA; V: TRBV27; CDR3: ASGTSNSYEQY
J: TRBJ2-7; V: TRBV5-5; CDR3: ASSLDGQY
J: TRBJ1-5; V: TRBV4-1; CDR3: ASSTYGLSRGDQPQH
J: TRBJ1-2; V: TRBV27; CDR3: ASSWDRGGDGYT
J: TRBJ1-5; V: TRBV27; CDR3: ASGTPGGSNQPQH
J: TRBJ1-2; V: TRBV9; CDR3: ASSVGGTGLATMST
J: TRBJ2-1; V: TRBV5-6; CDR3: ASSLGLPSYNEQF
J: TRBJ2-2; V: TRBV27; CDR3: ASSLRGTENTGELF
J: TRBJ1-2; V: TRBV27; CDR3: ASSLGGLSYGYT
J: TRBJ2-4; V: TRBV6-1; CDR3: ASSHGLADKNIQY
J: TRBJ1-3; V: TRBV12-1; CDR3: ASRDRPLSGNTIY
J: TRBJ2-2; V: TRBV7-3; CDR3: ASSLSAPGNTGELF
J: TRBJ2-2; V: TRBV18; CDR3: ASSPSRSQSTGELF
J: TRBJ1-4; V: TRBV30; CDR3: AWSNPGQPNEKLF
J: TRBJ1-4; V: TRBV6-7; CDR3: ASSYPLAAGGFPNEKLF
J: TRBJ1-5; V: TRBV6-6; CDR3: ASSLLGQRNGPQH
J: TRBJ1-5; V: TRBV5-5; CDR3: ASSWMGQSSNQPQH
J: TRBJ1-6; V: TRBV18; CDR3: ASSLGTKYNSPLH
J: TRBJ1-4; V: TRBV19; CDR3: ASSQHATNEKLF
J: TRBJ1-1; V: TRBV18; CDR3: ASSHTQGNTEAF
J: TRBJ2-7; V: TRBV11-2; CDR3: ASSWDRVYEQY
J: TRBJ1-5; V: TRBV28; CDR3: ASTHAGENQPQH
J: TRBJ1-1; V: TRBV18; CDR3: ASSSQGAMNTEAF
J: TRBJ2-7; V: TRBV4-3; CDR3: ASSQGAGALSYEQY
J: TRBJ2-5; V: TRBV9; CDR3: ASSSSSPRGSQETQY
J: TRBJ1-4; V: TRBV27; CDR3: ASSFVGRAGEKLF
J: TRBJ1-5; V: TRBV6-5; CDR3: ASRSQGAGNQPQH
J: TRBJ2-1; V: TRBV5-1; CDR3: ASTLRTGTGSNEQF
J: TRBJ2-5; V: TRBV5-1; CDR3: ASGSTSGAQETQY
J: TRBJ1-5; V: TRBV6-6; CDR3: ASRPDIQPQH
J: TRBJ2-7; V: TRBV6-5; CDR3: ASSSGNKYEQY
J: TRBJ1-4; V: TRBV5-8; CDR3: ATGQGDVTNEKLF
J: TRBJ2-2; V: TRBV19; CDR3: ASSKRGGDTGELF
J: TRBJ1-3; V: TRBV18; CDR3: ASSPSGAGNTIY
J: TRBJ1-2; V: TRBV19; CDR3: ASISLGTGSRSYGYT
J: TRBJ2-7; V: TRBV5-4; CDR3: ASSTPDSFYEQY
J: TRBJ2-7; V: TRBV4-1; CDR3: ASSLGTANYEQY
J: TRBJ2-3; V: TRBV10-2; CDR3: ASSERGTGGTDTQY
J: TRBJ1-2; V: TRBV15; CDR3: ATSRPSGLGLYGYT
J: TRBJ2-3; V: TRBV5-5; CDR3: ASSPDLAGTQY
J: TRBJ2-5; V: TRBV9; CDR3: ASSDSSGTQETQY
J: TRBJ2-7; V: TRBV6-5; CDR3: ASTPIQGSSEQY
J: TRBJ1-1; V: TRBV10-3; CDR3: ATSGWDTEAF
J: TRBJ1-1; V: TRBV11-2; CDR3: ASSLEGVRAEAF